A single sample is the source of the 15 T cell receptor beta chains below, sequenced in a study of CD8+ T cells in alopecia areata. Cells pooled from cutaneous lymph nodes were sorted on CD4, CD8alpha, NKG2D, NKG2ACE and other markers. cDNA reverse transcribed from extracted RNA served as the sequencing template. The repertoire was sequenced with immunoSEQ multiplex PCR; TCRdb's copy has only in-frame clones and lacks some. The sample contains about 9,000 clones, none of them singletons. Sequenced sample: CD8+ T cells sorted from a lymph node. Every receptor here comes from a C3H/HeJ mouse with alopecia areata. MHC haplotype of the mouse line: H2-k.

This clone was detected a few times. Genes here carry mouse names. The CDR3 goes on 4 residues after the read ends, and that part is filled in from the germline J gene. The genes are TRBV13-3 and TRBJ2-5; the match to TRBD2 covers 7 bases. V shed 10 bases, J shed 3 bases, and the junction held 5 bases outside the gene matches. CDR3 length: 12 amino acids. Germline assignment: CDR1 NNHDY and CDR2 SYVADS. The CDR3 bases that were read are TGTGCCTCCGGGGGGGGGCAAGAC. It codes for CASGGGQD. The whole CDR3 sequence is CASGGGQDTQYF.

This clone occurred a few times. Each gene name is a mouse one. The sequence runs out 4 residues before the end of the CDR3; the remainder is reconstructed from the germline J gene. The genes are TRBV13-3 and TRBJ2-7; tentative D call: TRBD1 (6 bases). Germline V CDR1 and CDR2: NNHDY, SYVADS. The CDR3 consists of 13 residues. V was cut by 1 base and J by 3 bases, with 8 bases left in between. The CDR3 reads CASSDLDSYEQYF. CDR3 bases read: TGTGCCAGCAGTGATCTGGACAGCTAT.

This clone was counted ten times or more. These gene names are mouse names. Read sequence stops 4 residues before the CDR3 end, and the germline J gene provides the missing end. The chain is built from TRBV13-2 and TRBJ2-3, with D tentatively TRBD2 (6 bases). V was pared by 0 bases and J by 0 bases, with 11 bases between. The CDR3 runs to 16 residues. Germline V gives CDR1 NNHNN, CDR2 SYGAGS (reference sequence). CDR3 residues: CASGDDWASSAETLYF. The part of the CDR3 DNA that was read is TGTGCCAGCGGTGATGACTGGGCGTCTAGTGCAGAA.

This clone was observed at least ten times. Gene names follow the mouse nomenclature. The CDR3 goes on 4 residues after the read ends, and that part is filled in from the germline J gene. The chain recombines TRBV31 with TRBJ2-5; D might be TRBD1 (5 bases). This CDR3 contains 11 residues. Germline lookup yields CDR1 GKSSPN and CDR2 SITVG. CDR3 region: CAWTGYDTQYF. The covered CDR3 bases are TGTGCCTGGACAGGGTACGAC.

This clone was seen ten or more times. The genes are named according to mouse. The read comes to an end 4 residues before the CDR3 does, leaving the germline J gene to fill in the end. This sequence joins TRBV1 and TRBJ2-7; D gene ambiguous. Germline V gives CDR1 NSQYPW, CDR2 LRSPGD (reference sequence). This CDR3 contains 14 residues. Trimming pared 0 bases from V and 0 bases from J, leaving 6 bases between. This CDR3 reads CTCSADSSSYEQYF. CDR3 DNA, as far as it was read: TGCACCTGCAGTGCAGACTCTTCCTCCTAT.

Turning to this clone: A much larger clone lies one base from this, so it may be a read error. Gene names are mouse gene names. The read gets to within 4 residues of the CDR3 end, and the germline J gene fills in the rest. Other DNA sequences from this sample encode an identical CDR3 as well. The chain employs TRBV1 and TRBJ2-3; D gene ambiguous. Germline lookup yields CDR1 NSQYPW and CDR2 LRSPGD (reference sequence). The CDR3 totals 15 residues. Incomplete CDR3 DNA: TGCACCTGTAGTGCAGCCTGGCGGAGTGCAGAA. It encodes CTCSAAWRSAE. The CDR3 in its entirety is CTCSAAWRSAETLYF.

This clone has ten or more counts. Genes and germline are mouse. The observed sequence ends 4 residues before the CDR3 terminus, with the missing tail filled in from the germline J gene. V and J are TRBV5 and TRBJ1-2; 7 bases line up with TRBD1. The CDR3 runs to 16 residues. V gave up 1 base and J gave up 1 base; unmatched junction bases: 6. Germline values: CDR1 LGHNA, CDR2 YNLKQL (reference sequence). The covered CDR3 bases are TGTGCCAGCAGCCAAGGGACAGGCCTTTTAAACTCC. This translates into CASSQGTGLLNS. The CDR3 in full is CASSQGTGLLNSDYTF.

Many counts were recorded for this clone. The genes and germline here are from mouse. The observed sequence ends 4 residues before the CDR3 terminus, with the missing tail filled in from the germline J gene. The genes are TRBV1 and TRBJ2-3; possible D gene TRBD2, 6 bases. The CDR3 has 15 amino acids. The V gene's germline CDR1 is NSQYPW and CDR2 LRSPGD (reference sequence). V was cut by 4 bases and J by 0 bases, with 11 bases left in between. The DNA read from the CDR3 is TGCACCTGCAGTGGGCGACTGGCTAGTGCAGAA. Translating it yields CTCSGRLASAE. The whole CDR3 protein is CTCSGRLASAETLYF.

This clone was seen ten or more times. Germline and genes: mouse. Read data end 4 residues before the CDR3 end; the end is taken from the germline J gene. The sample carries other DNA sequences with the same CDR3. The J gene is TRBJ2-7, the V gene TRBV19; D remains ambiguous. This CDR3 is 12 amino acids long. The germline V gene has CDR1 FNHDT and CDR2 SITEND (reference sequence). CDR3 amino acids: CASSIGGYEQYF. The covered CDR3 bases are TGTGCCAGCAGTATAGGGGGATAT.

This clone was seen many times. The gene names here belong to mouse. The CDR3 extends 4 residues past the end of the read, so its final part is completed from the germline J gene. V is TRBV13-2 and J is TRBJ2-1; 8 bases line up with TRBD2. J gave up 6 bases and V 6 bases, and 5 bases lay outside the gene matches. Germline V lookup: CDR1 NNHNN, CDR2 SYGAGS (reference sequence). The CDR3 has 13 amino acids. The CDR3 protein is CASAGLVRAEQFF. CDR3 DNA (partial): TGTGCCAGCGCGGGACTGGTCCGTGCT.

The table lists this clone with many counts. Gene names and germline refer to mouse. The read falls 4 residues short of the CDR3 end, and the missing part is taken from the germline J gene. The rearrangement links TRBV13-2 to TRBJ2-2; perhaps TRBD1 as D (6 bases). The CDR3 is made up of 16 amino acids. V was cut by 3 bases and J by 2 bases, with 14 bases left in between. CDR1 and CDR2 from the germline V gene are NNHNN and SYGAGS (reference sequence). CDR3 in amino acids: CASGASGTKNTGQLYF. CDR3 bases read: TGTGCCAGCGGTGCATCCGGGACAAAGAACACCGGG.

This clone occurred many times. The gene names here belong to mouse. The read terminates 4 residues before the CDR3 end, so the remaining end is supplied by the germline J gene. This chain links TRBV12-1 with TRBJ2-1, with TRBD1 as a possible D gene (6 bases). This CDR3 comprises 15 residues. Germline V CDR1 and CDR2: SGHSN, HYEKVE. V was shortened by 1 base and J by 1 base, with 10 bases between the two germline ends. This CDR3 is CASSLGTTNYAEQFF. The sequenced part of the CDR3 DNA is TGTGCCAGCTCTCTGGGGACAACAAACTATGCT.

This clone has ten or more counts. Genes and germline come from the mouse. The CDR3 extends 4 residues past the end of the read, so its final part is completed from the germline J gene. Other DNA sequences of this sample code for an identical CDR3. The chain joins TRBV31 to TRBJ2-1; 13 bases align to TRBD2. The germline V gene encodes CDR1 GKSSPN and CDR2 SITVG. V shed 3 bases, J shed 3 bases, and the junction held 2 bases outside the gene matches. The CDR3 is 15 amino acids. The CDR3 region is CAWSRDWGGYAEQFF. CDR3 DNA, as far as it was read: TGTGCCTGGAGCCGGGACTGGGGGGGCTATGCT.

This clone has a count of ten or more. Gene names are mouse gene names. The read finishes 3 residues shy of the CDR3 end, and the germline J gene is used to complete it. V gene TRBV13-3 combines with J gene TRBJ1-6; 7 bases map to TRBD1. TRBJ1-6 is an open reading frame whose function is uncertain. Looked up from germline, CDR1 is NNHDY and CDR2 is SYVADS. Trimming removed 5 bases from V and 7 bases from J; junction bases left unmatched: 3. This CDR3 spans 13 amino acids. CDR3 protein: CASRGQTNSPLYF. Incomplete CDR3 DNA: TGTGCCAGCAGGGGACAGACAAATTCGCCC.

The sample holds many counts of this clone. Genes and germline are mouse. The read ends 4 residues shy of where the CDR3 ends; the end is completed using the germline J gene. Other nucleotide sequences in the sample specify the same CDR3. This chain links TRBV14 with TRBJ2-5, with 10 bases fitting TRBD1. This CDR3 region has 13 residues. Germline CDR1 is SGHDT and CDR2 is FRDEAV. CDR3: CASSRDRGDTQYF. CDR3 DNA (partial): TGTGCCAGCAGTCGGGACAGGGGAGAC. The whole variable domain, filled in from reference TRBV14 and TRBJ2-5, reads EAGVTQSPRYAVLQEGQAVSFWCDPISGHDTLYWYQQPRDQGPQLLVYFRDEAVIDNSQLPSDRFSAVRPKGTNSTLKIQSAKQGDTATYLCASSRDRGDTQYFGPGTRLLVL.